This passage covers 25 T cell receptor beta chains from one sample sequenced in a study of human T cells and chemical hapten exposure. Described time point: patch test 1, 2 weeks after DPC sensitization. Stated treatment: therapeutic diphenylcyclopropenone sensitization with weekly scalp DPC. TCRdb reprocessed the RACE reads via MiXCR and lists one record per CDR3 protein. The table lists 150,000 to 200,000 distinct CDR3 sequences, more than 14% of them singletons. The starting material was whole blood, obtained in connection with sensitization to the hapten diphenylcyclopropenone (DPC). These receptors were taken from a woman aged 25-40 years with alopecia areata. Some clones in this sample may be carry-over from other donors' samples.

This clonotype was observed a handful of times. The V call is TRBV5-1, the J call TRBJ2-2, with D tentatively TRBD2 (6 bases). Trimming cost V 4 bases and J 6 bases, with 22 bases left between them. Per germline, CDR1 SGHRS and CDR2 YFSETQ. The CDR3 is 17 amino acids. The CDR3 reads CASSLGTPIAHAGELFF. CDR3 nucleotide sequence: TGCGCCAGCAGCCTTGGGACTCCAATTGCCCATGCCGGGGAGCTGTTTTTT.

This clonotype occurred many times. The chain employs TRBV9 and TRBJ1-1; D unclear. The CDR3 spans 14 residues. From germline, CDR1 is SGDLS and CDR2 YYNGEE. With 4 bases removed from V and 5 bases from J, the gap between germline ends came to 15 bases. This chain's CDR3 is CASSQHPDGTEAFF. CDR3 nucleotides: TGTGCCAGCAGCCAACACCCTGACGGGACTGAAGCTTTCTTT.

The table lists this clonotype with a few counts. This chain joins TRBV5-4 and TRBJ2-1; unclear D gene. CDR1 SGHNT and CDR2 YYREEE come from the germline V gene (reference sequence). V lost 7 bases to trimming and J lost 0 bases, with 14 bases between them. The CDR3 totals 15 residues. The CDR3 sequence is CASRSDVSSYNEQFF. DNA of the CDR3: TGTGCCAGCCGATCGGACGTCAGCTCCTACAATGAGCAGTTCTTC.

This clonotype was recorded a few times. DNA of the CDR3: TGTGCCAGCACAGCAGGGAGGATTCAGTACTTC. Its protein is CASTAGRIQYF. The chain links TRBV28 to TRBJ2-4; perhaps TRBD2 as D (6 bases). The CDR3 spans 11 residues. V lost 7 bases and J 10 bases, leaving 11 bases between the germline ends. From germline, CDR1 is MDHEN and CDR2 SYDVKM.

This clonotype has a count of ten or more. The chain employs TRBV7-2 and TRBJ1-2, with TRBD1 as a possible D gene (6 bases). Deletions cut 8 bases from V and 6 bases from J, with 13 bases between. The CDR3 is made up of 12 amino acids. Germline-derived CDR1 and CDR2 are SGHTA and FQGNSA. DNA of the CDR3: TGTGCCAGCTCTGGGGCAGGGGATGGCTACACCTTC. Its protein product is CASSGAGDGYTF. The variable domain in full, completed from reference TRBV7-2 and TRBJ1-2, reads GAGVSQSPSNKVTEKGKDVELRCDPISGHTALYWYRQSLGQGLEFLIYFQGNSAPDKSGLPSDRFSAERTGGSVSTLTIQRTQQEDSAVYLCASSGAGDGYTFGSGTRLTVV.

CDR3 coding DNA: TGTGCCAGCAGCAGGGGACAGGGGAATGGCTACACCTTC. It yields the protein CASSRGQGNGYTF. The V and J genes are TRBV7-2 and TRBJ1-2, with TRBD1 matching 10 bases. Germline loops: CDR1 SGHTA, CDR2 FQGNSA. With 5 bases clipped from V and 6 bases from J, the junction kept 3 bases outside the gene matches. The CDR3 covers 13 residues.

Many counts were recorded for this clonotype. The chain links TRBV2 to TRBJ2-1, with 9 bases that match TRBD2. Germline V gives CDR1 SNHLY, CDR2 FYNNEI. The junction had 8 bases not matched to a gene; V was cut back by 10 bases and J by 4 bases. There are 14 residues in the CDR3. The CDR3 sequence: CATATSGQYNEQFF. In DNA form, the CDR3 reads TGTGCCACCGCGACTAGCGGTCAGTACAATGAGCAGTTCTTC.

This clonotype came up many times. V is TRBV7-3 and J is TRBJ2-5, with TRBD1 identical over 7 bases. Germline V CDR1 and CDR2: SGHTA, FQGTGA. J was trimmed by 2 bases and V by 0 bases; bases with no gene match: 3. The CDR3 contains 15 residues. As DNA, the CDR3 is TGTGCCAGCAGCTTAACTTCGGGACAGCAAGAGACCCAGTACTTC. It is translated as CASSLTSGQQETQYF.

The rearrangement joins TRBV3-1 to TRBJ2-3; D perhaps matches TRBD2 (6 bases). CDR3 length equals 17 residues. The germline CDR1 and CDR2 sequences are LGHDT and YNNKEL (reference sequence). Trimming removed 0 bases at V and 2 bases at J, with 15 bases between. This CDR3 reads CASSQDGGLKITDTQYF. CDR3 bases: TGTGCCAGCAGCCAAGATGGTGGACTAAAAATCACAGATACGCAGTATTTT.

This clonotype showed up just a few times. This chain connects TRBV3-1 to TRBJ2-3, with 11 bases identical to TRBD2. The V segment lost 3 bases and the J segment 2 bases; nucleotides outside the gene matches: 10. Germline V gives CDR1 LGHDT, CDR2 YNNKEL (reference sequence). This CDR3 has 18 amino acids. CDR3 loop: CASSHILPGLAATDTQYF. DNA for the CDR3: TGTGCCAGCAGCCATATCCTCCCGGGACTAGCGGCCACAGATACGCAGTATTTT.

In its sample, this clonotype was seen a few times. This chain joins TRBV7-9 and TRBJ1-6; the D gene is possibly TRBD1 (5 bases). Germline loops: CDR1 SEHNR, CDR2 FQNEAQ (reference sequence). The V end was cut by 5 bases, the J end by 9 bases, with 17 bases between. The CDR3 consists of 15 residues. In nucleotides, the CDR3 is TGTGCCAGCAGCCCCGGGGGTGGCTATGCTTCACCCCTCCACTTT. It specifies CASSPGGGYASPLHF.

This clonotype was counted only a few times. This chain connects TRBV20-1 to TRBJ2-5, with D possibly matching TRBD1 (6 bases). V lost 2 bases to trimming and J lost 1 base, with 8 bases between them. There are 13 residues in the CDR3. Germline assignment: CDR1 DFQATT and CDR2 SNEGSKA (reference sequence). The CDR3 spells CSARTGPQETQYF. The CDR3, as DNA: TGCAGTGCTAGAACAGGGCCCCAAGAGACCCAGTACTTC.

This clonotype was picked up many times. This sequence joins TRBV7-9 and TRBJ1-1; D uncertain. Deletions cut 5 bases from V and 3 bases from J, with 10 bases between. Looked up from germline, CDR1 is SEHNR and CDR2 is FQNEAQ (reference sequence). This CDR3 contains 13 residues. The CDR3 DNA reads TGTGCCAGCAGCGGTAGAGCGTACACTGAAGCTTTCTTT. Translated: CASSGRAYTEAFF.

The V gene is TRBV7-6, the J gene TRBJ1-1; TRBD1 aligns across 9 bases. Germline values: CDR1 SGHVS, CDR2 FNYEAQ. CDR3 length: 14 amino acids. With V trimmed by 6 bases and J by 4 bases, 6 bases remained unmatched. The CDR3 spells CASSLQGAPTEAFF. CDR3 coding DNA: TGTGCCAGCAGTTTACAGGGGGCTCCCACTGAAGCTTTCTTT.

This sequence joins TRBV30 and TRBJ1-6; TRBD1 matches at 7 bases. This CDR3 spans 13 amino acids. Germline CDR1 reads GTSNPN; CDR2 reads SVGIG (reference sequence). V shed 2 bases and J 14 bases; nucleotides not matched to a gene: 9. In nucleotides, the CDR3 is TGTGCCTGGAGTTTCGGGACAGCCTCCACCCTCCACTTT. Translating gives CAWSFGTASTLHF.

The rearrangement joins TRBV29-1 to TRBJ2-1; D perhaps matches TRBD1 (5 bases). The CDR3 extends over 15 amino acids. Trimming removed 4 bases from V and 6 bases from J, with 19 bases in between. Germline V gene sequence: CDR1 SQVTM, CDR2 ANQGSEA. Written as DNA, the CDR3 is TGCAGCGTTGCTTACAGGTCTATCCGAGGCAATGAGCAGTTCTTC. This codes for CSVAYRSIRGNEQFF.

This clonotype was found many times. For the CDR3, the DNA is TGTGCCAGCAGCTTGGCAGATGGAGATACGCAGTATTTT. This translates into CASSLADGDTQYF. V usage is TRBV11-1 and J usage is TRBJ2-3, with D unclear. Per germline, CDR1 SGHAT and CDR2 FQDESV (reference sequence). Trimming removed 3 bases at V and 5 bases at J, with 9 bases between. The CDR3 sequence is 13 residues long.

V usage is TRBV3-1 and J usage is TRBJ2-1; D is possibly TRBD2 (5 bases). V lost 1 base, J lost 9 bases, and 13 bases lay in between. From germline, CDR1 is LGHDT and CDR2 YNNKEL (reference sequence). The CDR3 runs 14 residues. DNA of the CDR3: TGTGCCAGCAGCCAAGTGGGCCTGGGGAGTGAGCAGTTCTTC. Encoded protein: CASSQVGLGSEQFF.

There are a few counts of this clonotype. The chain links TRBV2 to TRBJ2-5; no reliable D call. CDR3 length equals 12 residues. The ends were cut back, 0 bases at V and 6 bases at J, with 5 bases in the middle. From germline, CDR1 is SNHLY and CDR2 FYNNEI. CDR3 bases: TGTGCCAGCAGTGAAGCGAAAAAGACCCAGTACTTC. This translates into CASSEAKKTQYF.

The chain recombines TRBV9 with TRBJ2-3; 13 positions match TRBD2. The length of the CDR3 is 18 residues. Germline V CDR1 and CDR2: SGDLS, YYNGEE. V shed 0 bases and J 2 bases; nucleotides not matched to a gene: 6. The CDR3 sequence: CASSVGIGTSGTTDTQYF. CDR3 bases: TGTGCCAGCAGCGTAGGGATCGGGACTAGCGGGACCACAGATACGCAGTATTTT.

The rearrangement uses TRBV11-2 and TRBJ2-5; possibly TRBD1 for D (7 bases). The CDR3 extends over 14 amino acids. Germline CDR1 SGHAT, CDR2 FQNNGV. Trimming removed 0 bases from V and 7 bases from J, with 12 bases in between. The CDR3 DNA follows: TGTGCCAGCAGCTTAGACCGACAGGGACTGACCCAGTACTTC. It is translated as CASSLDRQGLTQYF.

In this sample, this clonotype turned up a few times. The CDR3 protein is CSVDRVAWDEQFF. In DNA, the CDR3 is TGCAGCGTTGACAGGGTTGCTTGGGATGAGCAGTTCTTC. The chain has TRBV29-1 and TRBJ2-1; perhaps TRBD1 as D (5 bases). This CDR3 is 13 amino acids long. V dropped 3 bases and J dropped 8 bases, with 14 bases sitting between them. Germline loops: CDR1 SQVTM, CDR2 ANQGSEA.

This chain's CDR3 is CASSLGAEAGELFF. The CDR3 DNA is TGTGCCAGCAGCTTAGGGGCGGAGGCCGGGGAGCTGTTTTTT. V gene TRBV7-3 combines with J gene TRBJ2-2; D assignment may be TRBD1 or TRBD2 (5 bases each). The length of the CDR3 is 14 residues. V was shortened by 2 bases and J by 6 bases, with 10 bases between the two germline ends. CDR1 and CDR2 (germline): SGHTA, FQGTGA.

The gene calls are TRBV19 and TRBJ1-2; TRBD1 matches 9 bases. V shed 3 bases and J 6 bases; nucleotides not matched to a gene: 14. This CDR3 contains 17 residues. Looked up from germline, CDR1 is LNHDA and CDR2 is SQIVND (reference sequence). CDR3 DNA sequence: TGTGCCAGTAGTATTGAAGGACAGGGGCCAAAGGGGGATGGCTACACCTTC. This translates into CASSIEGQGPKGDGYTF.

The chain is built from TRBV20-1 and TRBJ2-7; TRBD1 might be the D (5 bases). V was trimmed by 3 bases and J by 0 bases, leaving 9 bases between them. From germline, CDR1 is DFQATT and CDR2 SNEGSKA (reference sequence). This CDR3 is 13 amino acids long. CDR3 nucleotides: TGCAGTGCTAGGGGGCCCCTCTCCTACGAGCAGTACTTC. Amino acids: CSARGPLSYEQYF.